Listed here is a single T cell receptor beta chain. No antigen is known for it. The entry originates in a study of cytomegalovirus exposure and HLA in healthy donors. Study overall: The same platform was used for the roughly 120 validation repertoires and the approximately 670 first-cohort repertoires, a later analysis reported. Study results and limitations: Cytomegalovirus association was listed for 164 TCR beta chains.

The V gene lost 6 bases and the J gene lost 2 bases, with 10 bases spanning the gap. Germline-derived CDR1 and CDR2 are WSHSY and SAAADI. The CDR3 length is 14 residues. Measured with immunoSEQ multiplex PCR; TCRdb has only the in-frame clones, and not every one. Of about 150,000 clones in the sample, just over 85% were seen once. The validation cohort, a group of under 150 subjects, included the donors and was separate from the approximately 670-subject first cohort. The sample was PBMCs. This clonotype was obtained from a human donor in good health. The chain employs TRBV10-2 and TRBJ2-2, with D unresolved. Here the CDR3 DNA reads TGCGCCAGCAGGATAGCTGAAAACACCGGGGAGCTGTTTTTT. Translation gives CASRIAENTGELFF.